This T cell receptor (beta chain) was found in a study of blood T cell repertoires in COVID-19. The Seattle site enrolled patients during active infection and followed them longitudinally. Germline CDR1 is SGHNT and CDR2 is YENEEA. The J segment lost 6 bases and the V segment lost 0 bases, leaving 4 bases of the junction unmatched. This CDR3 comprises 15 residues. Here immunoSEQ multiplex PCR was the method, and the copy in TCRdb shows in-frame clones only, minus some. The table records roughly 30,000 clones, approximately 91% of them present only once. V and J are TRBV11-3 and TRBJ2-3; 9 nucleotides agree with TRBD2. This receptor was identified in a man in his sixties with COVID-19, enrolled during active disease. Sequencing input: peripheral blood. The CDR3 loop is CASSLEAGGRDTQYF. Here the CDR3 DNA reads TGTGCCAGCAGCTTAGAAGCGGGAGGTAGGGATACGCAGTATTTT.